The clone carrying this T cell receptor (beta chain) was found a few times. Its antigen remains unidentified. A junction boundary mismatches the germline segment, possibly from a read error. This entry comes from a study of blood T cells in healthy people across ages. The use of a sample-barcoded 5' primer and a J-beta primer mix characterized a second PCR of roughly 6 to 11 cycles. A template-switch adaptor that had 12 random nucleotides put a tag on each cDNA molecule. MiXCR, run by TCRdb on the 5' RACE reads, gives a single entry per CDR3 protein. This table holds about 1,800,000 distinct CDR3 sequences, roughly 27% found once. Study results and limitations: Diversity figures derived from one million T cells were judged to underestimate the true value. Per million T cells, the diversity of TCR beta decreased roughly linearly as age advanced.

The germline V gene has CDR1 SGHDT and CDR2 YYEEEE. The CDR3 covers 15 residues. Per sample, a minimum of 6 million PBMCs were isolated. The source of this sequence is a woman aged 25 to 39 in good health. Sequenced: blood. The V call is TRBV5-6, the J call TRBJ2-3, with 8 positions matching TRBD1. The CDR3 region is CASSLGLAGTGTQYF. In DNA, the CDR3 is TGTGCCAGCAGCTTGGGTCTAGCAGGGACAGGTACGCAGTATTTT.